The source of this T cell receptor beta chain is a study of response to subunit inactivated influenza vaccine. Study-wide results and caveats: Each seasonal influenza vaccination, the authors suggested, recruits few new T cells.

Germline lookup yields CDR1 MGHRA and CDR2 YSYEKL. V was pared by 0 bases and J by 4 bases, with 10 bases between. The CDR3 has 14 residues. TCRdb re-called the RT-PCR reads through MiXCR, storing one row per CDR3 protein. The data hold more than 600,000 distinct CDR3 sequences, with around 18% observed a single time. Concerning this clonotype itself: Its specificity is not known.

This clonotype was sampled from a man aged 50 to 59 who received an inactivated influenza vaccine. The chain recombines TRBV4-1 with TRBJ2-7, with D perhaps matching TRBD1 (5 bases). The specimen was PBMCs from blood, collected 5 to 6 days after vaccination. The CDR3 reads CASSQDQGGYEQYF. The CDR3 nucleotides are TGCGCCAGCAGCCAAGATCAGGGTGGGTACGAGCAGTACTTC.